The sequence of this TCR beta chain was determined in a study of shared clonotypes between healthy human individuals. The CDR3 is made up of 14 amino acids. Germline values: CDR1 LNHDA, CDR2 SQIVND (reference sequence). Trimming left V 4 bases short and J 3 bases short, with 10 bases between. Within Nashville, Tennessee resided all donors, each a Caucasian adult. It was at deep level that the assay was run. For every subset, genomic DNA was evenly distributed across several immunoSEQ plates. The repertoire was sequenced with immunoSEQ multiplex PCR; TCRdb's copy has only in-frame clones and lacks some. The data contain under 300,000 clones, approximately 65% of them seen just once; the ten biggest clones take up approximately 12%.

The genes are TRBV19 and TRBJ1-5; unclear D gene. Sequenced sample: memory CD4+ T cells sorted from blood. As to subset: CD45RA-negative fraction. The sequence derives from a man younger than 45 in good health. CDR3: CASSKVGNNQPQHF. CDR3 in DNA: TGTGCCAGTAGTAAAGTGGGGAACAATCAGCCCCAGCATTTT.